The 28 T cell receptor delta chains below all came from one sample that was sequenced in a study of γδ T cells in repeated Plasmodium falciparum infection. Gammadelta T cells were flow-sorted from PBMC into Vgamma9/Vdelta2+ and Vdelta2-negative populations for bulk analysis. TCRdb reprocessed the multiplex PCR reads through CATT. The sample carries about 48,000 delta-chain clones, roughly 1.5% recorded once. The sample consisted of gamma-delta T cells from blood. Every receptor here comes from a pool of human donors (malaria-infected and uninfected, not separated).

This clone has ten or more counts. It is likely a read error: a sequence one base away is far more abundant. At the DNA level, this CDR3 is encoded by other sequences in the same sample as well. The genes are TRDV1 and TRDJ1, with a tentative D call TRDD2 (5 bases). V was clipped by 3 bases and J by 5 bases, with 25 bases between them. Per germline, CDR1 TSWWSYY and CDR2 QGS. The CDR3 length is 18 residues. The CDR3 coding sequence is TGTGCTCTTGGGGAGCTTAGGTCCCCTACTCCGGGTACTGATAAACTCATCTTT. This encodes CALGELRSPTPGTDKLIF.

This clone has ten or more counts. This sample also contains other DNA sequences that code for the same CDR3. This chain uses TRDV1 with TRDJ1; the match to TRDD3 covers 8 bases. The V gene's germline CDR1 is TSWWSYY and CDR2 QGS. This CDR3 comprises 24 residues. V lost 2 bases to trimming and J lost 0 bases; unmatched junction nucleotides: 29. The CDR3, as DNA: TGTGCTCTTGGGGAATCCCCAACCTCCTCGATGTATTGGGGGATCACCCCTCACACCGATAAACTCATCTTT. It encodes CALGESPTSSMYWGITPHTDKLIF.

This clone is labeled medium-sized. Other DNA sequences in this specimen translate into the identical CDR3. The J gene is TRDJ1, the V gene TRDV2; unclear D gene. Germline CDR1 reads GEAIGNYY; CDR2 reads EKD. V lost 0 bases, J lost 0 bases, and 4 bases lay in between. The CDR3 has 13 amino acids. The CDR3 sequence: CACDTGYTDKLIF. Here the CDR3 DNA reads TGTGCCTGTGACACCGGGTACACCGATAAACTCATCTTT.

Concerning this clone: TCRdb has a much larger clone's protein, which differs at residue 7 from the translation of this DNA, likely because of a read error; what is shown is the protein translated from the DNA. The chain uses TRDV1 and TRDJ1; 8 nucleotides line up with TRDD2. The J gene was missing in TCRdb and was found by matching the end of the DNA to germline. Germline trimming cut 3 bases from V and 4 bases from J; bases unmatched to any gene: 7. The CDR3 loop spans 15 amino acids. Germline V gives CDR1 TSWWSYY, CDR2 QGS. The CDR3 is CALGELHPSYDKLIF. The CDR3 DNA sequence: TGTGCTCTTGGGGAGCTCCATCCTTCCTACGATAAACTCATCTTT.

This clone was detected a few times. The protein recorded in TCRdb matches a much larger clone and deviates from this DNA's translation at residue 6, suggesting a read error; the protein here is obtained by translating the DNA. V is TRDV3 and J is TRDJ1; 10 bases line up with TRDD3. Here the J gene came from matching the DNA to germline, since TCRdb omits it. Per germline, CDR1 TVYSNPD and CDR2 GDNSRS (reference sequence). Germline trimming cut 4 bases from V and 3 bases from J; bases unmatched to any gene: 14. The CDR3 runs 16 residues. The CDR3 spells CASHPALGDTPDKLIF. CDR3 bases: TGTGCCTCCCATCCTGCGTTGGGGGATACTCCCGATAAACTCATCTTT. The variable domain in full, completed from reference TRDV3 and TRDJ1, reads CDKVTQSSPDQTVASGSEVVLLCTYDTVYSNPDLFWYRIRPDYSFQFVFYGDNSRSEGADFTQGRFSVKHILTQKAFHLVISPVRTEDSATYYCASHPALGDTPDKLIFGKGTRVTVEP.

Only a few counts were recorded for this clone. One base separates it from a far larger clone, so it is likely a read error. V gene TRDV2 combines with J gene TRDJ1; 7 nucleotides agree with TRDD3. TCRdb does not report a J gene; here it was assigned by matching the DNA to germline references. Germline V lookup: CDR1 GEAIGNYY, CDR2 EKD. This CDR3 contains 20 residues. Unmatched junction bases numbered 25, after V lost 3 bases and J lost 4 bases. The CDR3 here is CACDVVGDPRSTPENDKLIF. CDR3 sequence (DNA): TGTGCCTGTGACGTGGTGGGGGACCCACGGTCTACACCTGAAAACGATAAACTCATCTTT.

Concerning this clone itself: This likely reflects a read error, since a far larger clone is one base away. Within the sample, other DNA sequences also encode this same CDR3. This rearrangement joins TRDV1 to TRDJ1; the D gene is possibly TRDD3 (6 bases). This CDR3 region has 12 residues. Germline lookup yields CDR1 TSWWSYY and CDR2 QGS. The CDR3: CALGMGADKLIF. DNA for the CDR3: TGTGCTCTTGGGATGGGGGCCGATAAACTCATCTTC.

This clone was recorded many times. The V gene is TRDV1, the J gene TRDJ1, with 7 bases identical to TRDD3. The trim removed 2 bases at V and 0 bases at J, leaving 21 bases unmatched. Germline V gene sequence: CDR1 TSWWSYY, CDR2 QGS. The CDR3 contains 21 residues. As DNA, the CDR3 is TGTGCTCTTGGGGAAGTTCAGCCGATCCTCAGGTGGATACGCGACACCGATAAACTCATCTTT. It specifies CALGEVQPILRWIRDTDKLIF.

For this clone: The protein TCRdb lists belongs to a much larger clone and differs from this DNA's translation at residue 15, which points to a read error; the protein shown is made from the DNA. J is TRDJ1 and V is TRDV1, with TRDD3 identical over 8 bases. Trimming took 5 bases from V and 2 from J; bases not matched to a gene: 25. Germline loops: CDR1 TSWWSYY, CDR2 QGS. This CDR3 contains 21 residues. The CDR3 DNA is TGTGCTCTTGGGCCCCAGAGGGCGTCCTTTGGGATACGGGGAGGGACCGATAAACTCATCTTT. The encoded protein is CALGPQRASFGIRGGTDKLIF.

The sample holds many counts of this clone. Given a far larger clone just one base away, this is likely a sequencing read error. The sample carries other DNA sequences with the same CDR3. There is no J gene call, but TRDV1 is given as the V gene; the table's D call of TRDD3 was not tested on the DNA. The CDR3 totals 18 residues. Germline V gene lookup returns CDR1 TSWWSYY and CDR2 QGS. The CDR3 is CALGELPWGINRIDKLIF. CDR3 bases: TGTGCTCTTGGGGAACTTCCCTGGGGGATAAATAGGATCGATAAACTTATCTTT.

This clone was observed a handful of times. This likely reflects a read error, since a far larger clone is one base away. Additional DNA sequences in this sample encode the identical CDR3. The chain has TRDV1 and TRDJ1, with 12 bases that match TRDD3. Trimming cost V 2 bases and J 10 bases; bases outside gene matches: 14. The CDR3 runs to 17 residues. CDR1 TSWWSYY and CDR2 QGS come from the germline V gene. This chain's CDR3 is CALGEEGLLGDTIRLIF. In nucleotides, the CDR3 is TGTGCTCTTGGGGAAGAGGGCCTACTGGGGGATACCATAAGACTCATCTTT.

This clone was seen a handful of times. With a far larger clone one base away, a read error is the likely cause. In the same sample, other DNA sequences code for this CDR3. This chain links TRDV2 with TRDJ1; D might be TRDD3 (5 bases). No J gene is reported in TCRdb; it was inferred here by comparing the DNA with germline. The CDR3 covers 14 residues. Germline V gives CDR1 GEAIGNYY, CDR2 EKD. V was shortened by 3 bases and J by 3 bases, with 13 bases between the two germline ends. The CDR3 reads CACDPLEGADKLIF. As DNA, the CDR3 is TGTGCCTGTGACCCCCTAGAGGGGGCCGATAAACTCATCTTT.

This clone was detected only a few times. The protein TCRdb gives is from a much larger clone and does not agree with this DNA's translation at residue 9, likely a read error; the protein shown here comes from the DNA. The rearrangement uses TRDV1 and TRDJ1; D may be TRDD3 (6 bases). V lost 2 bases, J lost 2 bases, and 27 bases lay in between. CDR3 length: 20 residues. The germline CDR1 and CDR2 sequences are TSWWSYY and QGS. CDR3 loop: CALGEWISHGLGIGTDKLIF. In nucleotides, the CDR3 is TGTGCTCTTGGGGAATGGATTTCCCACGGTCTGGGGATTGGTACCGATAAACTCATCTTT.

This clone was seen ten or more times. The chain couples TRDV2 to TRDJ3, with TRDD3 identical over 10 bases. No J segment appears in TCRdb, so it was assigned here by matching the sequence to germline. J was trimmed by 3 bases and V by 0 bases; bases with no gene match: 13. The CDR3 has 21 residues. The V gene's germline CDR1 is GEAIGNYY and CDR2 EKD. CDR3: CACDTVPTLGDSNWDTRQMFF. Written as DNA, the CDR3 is TGTGCCTGTGACACCGTTCCTACGCTGGGGGATAGCAACTGGGACACCCGACAGATGTTTTTC.

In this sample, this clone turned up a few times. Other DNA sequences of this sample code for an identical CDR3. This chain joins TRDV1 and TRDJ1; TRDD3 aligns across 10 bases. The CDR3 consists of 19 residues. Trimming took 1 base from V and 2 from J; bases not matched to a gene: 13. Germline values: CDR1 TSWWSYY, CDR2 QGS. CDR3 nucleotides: TGTGCTCTTGGGGAACGCTTGCCGTACTGGGGGATTACTACCGATAAACTCATCTTT. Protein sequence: CALGERLPYWGITTDKLIF.

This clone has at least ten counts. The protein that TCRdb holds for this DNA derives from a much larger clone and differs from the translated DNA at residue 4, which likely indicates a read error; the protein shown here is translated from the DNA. DNA for the CDR3: TGTGCCTGTGGCACCTTACTAGGGGATAAACTCATCTTT. This gives the protein CACGTLLGDKLIF. The chain uses TRDV2 and TRDJ1; no clear D gene. As TCRdb names no J gene, one was assigned here on the basis of a DNA match to germline. This CDR3 has 13 residues. Germline CDR1 GEAIGNYY, CDR2 EKD.

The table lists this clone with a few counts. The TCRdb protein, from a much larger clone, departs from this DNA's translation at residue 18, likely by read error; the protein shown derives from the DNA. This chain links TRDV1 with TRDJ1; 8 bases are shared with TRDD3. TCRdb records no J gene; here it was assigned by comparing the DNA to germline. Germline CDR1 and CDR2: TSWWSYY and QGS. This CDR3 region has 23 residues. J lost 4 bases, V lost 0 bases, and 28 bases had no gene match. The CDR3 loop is CALGELNSFGGDTPLMDIDKLIF. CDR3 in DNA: TGTGCTCTTGGGGAACTAAACTCCTTCGGTGGGGATACCCCCCTCATGGACATCGATAAACTCATCTTT.

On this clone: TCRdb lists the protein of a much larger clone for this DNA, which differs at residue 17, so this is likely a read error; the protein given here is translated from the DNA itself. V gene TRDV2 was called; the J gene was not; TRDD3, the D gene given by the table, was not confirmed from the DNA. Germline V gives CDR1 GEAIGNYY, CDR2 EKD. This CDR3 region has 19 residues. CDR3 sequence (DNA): TGTGCCTGTGACACCGTTATCCAACTGGGGGTTCGGCACACCGATAAACGCATCTTT. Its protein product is CACDTVIQLGVRHTDKRIF.

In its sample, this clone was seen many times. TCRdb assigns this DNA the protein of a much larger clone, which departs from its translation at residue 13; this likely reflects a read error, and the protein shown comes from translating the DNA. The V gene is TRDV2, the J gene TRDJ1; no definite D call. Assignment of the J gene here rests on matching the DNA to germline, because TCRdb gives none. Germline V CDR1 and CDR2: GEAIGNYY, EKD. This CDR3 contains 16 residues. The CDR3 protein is CACDPPRTVYTDELIF. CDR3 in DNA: TGTGCCTGTGACCCCCCGCGCACAGTGTACACCGATGAACTCATCTTT.

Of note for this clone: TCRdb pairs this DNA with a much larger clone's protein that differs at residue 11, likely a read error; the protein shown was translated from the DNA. The CDR3 loop is CALGANRGGNADKLIF. In nucleotides, the CDR3 is TGTGCTCTTGGGGCTAACCGGGGGGGAAACGCCGATAAACTCATCTTT. The rearrangement links TRDV1 to TRDJ1; a possible D gene is TRDD3 (6 bases). The J gene, missing from TCRdb, was assigned here through DNA to germline matching. This CDR3 region has 16 residues. Germline V gene sequence: CDR1 TSWWSYY, CDR2 QGS. The V gene lost 4 bases and the J gene lost 3 bases, with 18 bases spanning the gap.

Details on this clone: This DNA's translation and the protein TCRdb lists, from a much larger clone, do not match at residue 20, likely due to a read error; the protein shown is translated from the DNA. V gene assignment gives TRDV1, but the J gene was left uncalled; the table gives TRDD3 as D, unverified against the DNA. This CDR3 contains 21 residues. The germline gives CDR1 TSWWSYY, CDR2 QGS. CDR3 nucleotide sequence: TGTGCTCTTGGGGAACTAGTCTCGGGAAAGCCCTGGGGGAGGTTATGGGATAAACTCACCTTT. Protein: CALGELVSGKPWGRLWDKLTF.

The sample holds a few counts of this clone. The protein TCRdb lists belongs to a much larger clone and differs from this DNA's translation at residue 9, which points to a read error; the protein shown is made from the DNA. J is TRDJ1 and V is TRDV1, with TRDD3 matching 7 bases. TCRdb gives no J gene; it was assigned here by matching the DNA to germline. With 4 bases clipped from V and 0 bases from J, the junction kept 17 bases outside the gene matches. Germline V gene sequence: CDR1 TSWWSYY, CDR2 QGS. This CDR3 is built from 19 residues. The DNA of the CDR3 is TGTGCTCTTGGGGTCCCGTACTGGAGGATACGGTCGTACACCGATAAACTCATCTTT. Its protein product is CALGVPYWRIRSYTDKLIF.

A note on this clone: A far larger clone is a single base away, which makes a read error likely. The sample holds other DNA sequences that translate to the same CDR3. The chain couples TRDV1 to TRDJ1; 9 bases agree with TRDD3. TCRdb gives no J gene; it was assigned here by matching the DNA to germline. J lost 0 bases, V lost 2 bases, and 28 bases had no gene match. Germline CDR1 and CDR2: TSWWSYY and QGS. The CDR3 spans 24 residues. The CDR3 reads CALGEEVPSHGLGDPRGYTDKLIF. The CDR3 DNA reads TGTGCTCTTGGGGAAGAGGTCCCTTCCCATGGACTGGGGGACCCACGGGGGTACACCGATAAACTCATCTTT.

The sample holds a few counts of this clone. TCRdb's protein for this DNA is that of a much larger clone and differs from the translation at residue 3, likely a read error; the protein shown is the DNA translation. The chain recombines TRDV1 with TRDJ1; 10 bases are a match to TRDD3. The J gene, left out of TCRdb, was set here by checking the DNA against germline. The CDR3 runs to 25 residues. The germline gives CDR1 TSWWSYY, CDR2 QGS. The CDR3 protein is CAIGQQMVVNYLLGDYDGGTDKLIF. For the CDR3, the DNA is TGTGCTATTGGGCAACAAATGGTAGTGAACTACCTACTGGGGGATTACGACGGGGGCACCGATAAACTCATCTTT.

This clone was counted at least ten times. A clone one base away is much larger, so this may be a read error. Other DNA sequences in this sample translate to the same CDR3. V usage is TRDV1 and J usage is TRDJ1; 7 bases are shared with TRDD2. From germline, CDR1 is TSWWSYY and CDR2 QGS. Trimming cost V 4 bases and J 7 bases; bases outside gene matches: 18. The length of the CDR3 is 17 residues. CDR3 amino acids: CALGVSDHFLSNGKLIF. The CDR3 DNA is TGTGCTCTTGGGGTCTCCGATCACTTCCTATCTAACGGTAAACTCATCTTT.

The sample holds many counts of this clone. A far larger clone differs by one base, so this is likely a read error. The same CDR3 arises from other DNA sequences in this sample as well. The CDR3 reads CALGELGLHGGYTDKLIF. The CDR3, as DNA: TGTGCTCTTGGGGAACTTGGGTTGCACGGGGGATACACCGATAAACTCATCTTT. The chain combines TRDV1 with TRDJ1; 7 bases fit TRDD3. V lost 0 bases and J lost 0; bases outside the gene matches: 10. The CDR3 covers 18 residues. Germline CDR1 reads TSWWSYY; CDR2 reads QGS.

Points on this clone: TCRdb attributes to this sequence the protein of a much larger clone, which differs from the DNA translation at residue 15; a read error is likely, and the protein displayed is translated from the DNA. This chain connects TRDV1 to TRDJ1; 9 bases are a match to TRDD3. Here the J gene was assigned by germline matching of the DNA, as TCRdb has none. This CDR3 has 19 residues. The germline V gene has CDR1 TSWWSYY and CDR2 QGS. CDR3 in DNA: TGTGCTCTTGGGAATTCTGGGTACTGGGGGACAGAATACACCAATAAACTCATCTTT. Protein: CALGNSGYWGTEYTNKLIF.

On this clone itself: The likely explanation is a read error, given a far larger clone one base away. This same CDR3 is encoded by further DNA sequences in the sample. The CDR3 DNA reads as TGTGCTCTTGGGGAGCTAATAAATTGCCCTTACAAATCTGGGGATATGGACACCGATAAACTCATCTTT. It is translated as CALGELINCPYKSGDMDTDKLIF. This chain links TRDV1 with TRDJ1; 7 nucleotides agree with TRDD3. Per the germline V gene, CDR1 is TSWWSYY and CDR2 is QGS. The J segment lost 0 bases and the V segment lost 3 bases, leaving 28 bases of the junction unmatched. This CDR3 has 23 amino acids.